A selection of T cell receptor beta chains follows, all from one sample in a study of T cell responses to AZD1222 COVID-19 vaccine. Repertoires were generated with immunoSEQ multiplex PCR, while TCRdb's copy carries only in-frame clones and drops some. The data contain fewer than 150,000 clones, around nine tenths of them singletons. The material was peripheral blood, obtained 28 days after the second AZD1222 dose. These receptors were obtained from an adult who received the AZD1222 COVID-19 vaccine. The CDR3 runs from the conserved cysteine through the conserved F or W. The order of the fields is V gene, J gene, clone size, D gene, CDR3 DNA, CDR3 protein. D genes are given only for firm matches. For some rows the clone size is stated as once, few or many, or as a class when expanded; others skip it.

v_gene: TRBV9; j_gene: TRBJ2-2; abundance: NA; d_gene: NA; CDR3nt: TGTGCCAGCAGCGTAGAGGGGACCGGGGAGCTGTTTTTT; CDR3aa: CASSVEGTGELFF
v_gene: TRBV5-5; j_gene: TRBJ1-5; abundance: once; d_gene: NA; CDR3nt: TGTGCCAGCAGCTACATCGGGGGGGATCAGCCCCAGCATTTT; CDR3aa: CASSYIGGDQPQHF
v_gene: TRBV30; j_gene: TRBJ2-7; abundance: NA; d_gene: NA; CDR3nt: TGTGCCTGGGGATTAACCGGGACTGAGAAATACGAGCAGTACTTC; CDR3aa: CAWGLTGTEKYEQYF
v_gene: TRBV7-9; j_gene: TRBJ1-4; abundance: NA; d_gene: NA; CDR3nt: TGTGCCAGCAGCTTAGGCAATTTCCGGGCTAATGAAAAACTGTTTTTT; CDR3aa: CASSLGNFRANEKLFF
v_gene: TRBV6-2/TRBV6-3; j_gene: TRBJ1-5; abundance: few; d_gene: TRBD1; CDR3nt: TGTGCCAGCAGTTACTCGAGGCTGACAGGGGCCAATCAGCCCCAGCATTTT; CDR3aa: CASSYSRLTGANQPQHF
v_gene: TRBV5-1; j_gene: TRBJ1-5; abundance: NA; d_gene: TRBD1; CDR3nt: TGCGCCAGCAGCTCTGGACAGGGGAATCAGCCCCAGCATTTT; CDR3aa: CASSSGQGNQPQHF
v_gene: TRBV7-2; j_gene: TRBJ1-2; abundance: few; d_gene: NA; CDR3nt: TGTGCCAGCAGCCCGCGGGGCGGCCCTCTCTATGGCTACACCTTC; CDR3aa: CASSPRGGPLYGYTF
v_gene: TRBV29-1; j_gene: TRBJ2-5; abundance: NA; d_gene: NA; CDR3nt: TGCAGCGTTGCATTTTTAGGGAGTCGAGGAGAGACCCAGTACTTC; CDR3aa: CSVAFLGSRGETQYF
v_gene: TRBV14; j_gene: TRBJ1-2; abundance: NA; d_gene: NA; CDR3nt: TGTGCCAGCAGCCCGCTGACACAATCCTATGGCTACACCTTC; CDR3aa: CASSPLTQSYGYTF
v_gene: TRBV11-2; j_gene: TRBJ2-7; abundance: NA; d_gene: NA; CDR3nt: TGTGCCAGCAGCTTAGGAGAGCAGGGCGAGCAGTACTTC; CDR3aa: CASSLGEQGEQYF
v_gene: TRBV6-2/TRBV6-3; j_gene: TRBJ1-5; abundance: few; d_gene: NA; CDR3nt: TGTGCCAGCAGTTCTCCCAACAGGGCCGCGGGTCAGCCCCAGCATTTT; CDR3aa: CASSSPNRAAGQPQHF
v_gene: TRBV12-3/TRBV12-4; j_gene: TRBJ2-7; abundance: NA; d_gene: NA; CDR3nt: TGTGCCAGCAGGGGGCGCATATCCTACGAGCAGTACTTC; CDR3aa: CASRGRISYEQYF
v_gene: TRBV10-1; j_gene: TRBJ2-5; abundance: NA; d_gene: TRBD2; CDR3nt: TGCGCCAGCAGCGGGACTAGGAAAGAGACCCAGTACTTC; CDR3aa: CASSGTRKETQYF
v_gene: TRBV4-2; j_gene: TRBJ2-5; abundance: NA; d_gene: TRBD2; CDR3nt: TGTGCCAGCAGCCAAGTTGGGACTAGGCAACAAGAGACCCAGTACTTC; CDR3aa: CASSQVGTRQQETQYF
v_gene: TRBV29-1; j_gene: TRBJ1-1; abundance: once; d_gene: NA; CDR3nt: TGCAGCGGGGGACTGACCGGGGGGACTGAAGCTTTCTTT; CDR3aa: CSGGLTGGTEAFF
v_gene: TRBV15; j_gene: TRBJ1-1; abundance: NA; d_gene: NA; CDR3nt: TGTGCCACCAGCAGCAACAGGAACACTGAAGCTTTCTTT; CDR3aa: CATSSNRNTEAFF